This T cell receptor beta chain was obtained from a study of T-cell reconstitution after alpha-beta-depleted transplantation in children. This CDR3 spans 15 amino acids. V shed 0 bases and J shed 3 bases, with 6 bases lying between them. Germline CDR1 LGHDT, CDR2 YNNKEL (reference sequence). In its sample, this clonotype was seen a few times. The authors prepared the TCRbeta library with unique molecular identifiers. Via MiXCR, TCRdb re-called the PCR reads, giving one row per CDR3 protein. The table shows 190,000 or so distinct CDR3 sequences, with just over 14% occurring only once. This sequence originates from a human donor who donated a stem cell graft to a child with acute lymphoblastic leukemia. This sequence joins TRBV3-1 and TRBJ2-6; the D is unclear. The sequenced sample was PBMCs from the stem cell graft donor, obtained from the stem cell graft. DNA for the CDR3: TGTGCCAGCAGCCAAGAATCAATTGGGGCCAACGTCCTGACTTTC. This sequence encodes CASSQESIGANVLTF.